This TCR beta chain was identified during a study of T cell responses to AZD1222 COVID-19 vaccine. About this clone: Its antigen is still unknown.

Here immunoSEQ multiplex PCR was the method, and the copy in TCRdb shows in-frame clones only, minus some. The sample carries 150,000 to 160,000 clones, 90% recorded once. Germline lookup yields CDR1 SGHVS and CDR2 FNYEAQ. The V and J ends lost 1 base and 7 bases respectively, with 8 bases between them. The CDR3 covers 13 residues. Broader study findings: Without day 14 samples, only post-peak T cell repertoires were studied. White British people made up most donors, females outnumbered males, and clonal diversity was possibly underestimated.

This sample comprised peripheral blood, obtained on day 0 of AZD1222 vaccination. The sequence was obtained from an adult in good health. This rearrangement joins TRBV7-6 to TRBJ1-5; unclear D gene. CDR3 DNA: TGTGCCAGCAGCTTAGGGGGTCTGCAGCCCCAGCATTTT. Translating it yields CASSLGGLQPQHF. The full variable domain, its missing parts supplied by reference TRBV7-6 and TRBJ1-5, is GAGVSQSPRYKVTKRGQDVALRCDPISGHVSLYWYRQALGQGPEFLTYFNYEAQQDKSGLPNDRFSAERPEGSISTLTIQRTEQRDSAMYRCASSLGGLQPQHFGDGTRLSIL.